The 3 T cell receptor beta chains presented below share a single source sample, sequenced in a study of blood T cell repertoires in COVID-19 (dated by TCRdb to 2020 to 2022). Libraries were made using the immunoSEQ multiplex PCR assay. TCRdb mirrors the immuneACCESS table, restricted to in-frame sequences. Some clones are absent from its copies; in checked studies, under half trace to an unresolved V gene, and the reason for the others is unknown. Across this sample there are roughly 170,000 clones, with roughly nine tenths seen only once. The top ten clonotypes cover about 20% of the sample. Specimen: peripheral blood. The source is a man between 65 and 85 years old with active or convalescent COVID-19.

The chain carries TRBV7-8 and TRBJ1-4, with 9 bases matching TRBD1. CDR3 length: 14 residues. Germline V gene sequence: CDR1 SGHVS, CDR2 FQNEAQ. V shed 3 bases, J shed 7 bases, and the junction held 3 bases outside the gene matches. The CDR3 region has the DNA TGTGCCAGCAGCTTGACAGGGGGAACTGAAAAACTGTTTTTT. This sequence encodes CASSLTGGTEKLFF.

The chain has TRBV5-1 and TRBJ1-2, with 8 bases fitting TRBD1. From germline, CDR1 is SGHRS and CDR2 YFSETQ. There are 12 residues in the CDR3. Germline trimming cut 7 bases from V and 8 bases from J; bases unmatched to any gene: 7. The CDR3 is CASRTGLGGYTF. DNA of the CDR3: TGCGCCAGCCGGACAGGGCTCGGAGGCTACACCTTC.

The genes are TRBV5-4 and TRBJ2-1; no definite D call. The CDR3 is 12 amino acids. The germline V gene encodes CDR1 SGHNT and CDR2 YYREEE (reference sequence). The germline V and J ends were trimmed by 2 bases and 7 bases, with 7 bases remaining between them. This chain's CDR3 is CASSFDWNEQFF. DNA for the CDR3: TGTGCCAGCAGCTTCGACTGGAATGAGCAGTTCTTC.